The 24 T cell receptor beta chains presented below share a single source sample, sequenced in a study of blood T cell repertoires in COVID-19. TCRdb's table, derived via immunoSEQ multiplex PCR, lists solely in-frame clones and lacks some. The sample records more than 140,000 clones, roughly four fifths being singletons. The sample consisted of peripheral blood. The receptors shown here come from a human donor in a cohort sampled during active COVID-19.

Only one count was recorded for this clone. This chain uses TRBV3-1 (or the pseudogene TRBV3-2) with TRBJ2-7, with unresolved D. Germline V gives CDR1 LGHDT, CDR2 YNNKEL (reference sequence). Trimming cost V 4 bases and J 3 bases, with 13 bases left between them. The CDR3 spans 14 residues. This CDR3 reads CASSRNVEYYEQYF. CDR3 DNA: TGTGCCAGCAGCCGCAACGTGGAGTACTACGAGCAGTACTTC.

The table lists this clone with a few counts. This chain connects TRBV18 to TRBJ1-1, with no clear D. This CDR3 is 13 amino acids long. Germline V gives CDR1 KGHSH, CDR2 LQKENI. The V end was cut by 3 bases, the J end by 3 bases, with 8 bases between. CDR3 DNA sequence: TGTGCCAGCTCACCTCGAAGAGACACTGAAGCTTTCTTT. It specifies CASSPRRDTEAFF.

The chain is built from TRBV7-8 and TRBJ1-3; no clear D gene. Trimming removed 3 bases from V and 0 bases from J, with 15 bases in between. Germline V gives CDR1 SGHVS, CDR2 FQNEAQ. The CDR3 extends over 17 amino acids. In DNA form, the CDR3 reads TGTGCCAGCAGCTTTCCGACCTACAGTAGCTCTGGAAACACCATATATTTT. Its translation is CASSFPTYSSSGNTIYF.

The V gene is TRBV28, the J gene TRBJ1-2; no clear D gene. V lost 4 bases and J 4 bases, leaving 4 bases between the germline ends. Looked up from germline, CDR1 is MDHEN and CDR2 is SYDVKM. CDR3 length equals 11 residues. Here the CDR3 DNA reads TGTGCCAGCAGTTCCTCCTATGGCTACACCTTC. Protein: CASSSSYGYTF.

CDR3 loop: CASRHRDSSTDTQYF. In DNA form, the CDR3 reads TGTGCCAGCAGACACCGGGACAGTAGCACAGATACGCAGTATTTT. V is TRBV6-5 and J is TRBJ2-3; 7 nucleotides align to TRBD1. The CDR3 is 15 amino acids. Germline V gene sequence: CDR1 MNHEY, CDR2 SVGAGI. Trimming cost V 6 bases and J 0 bases; bases outside gene matches: 6.

The CDR3 loop reads CASSLISGAGQETQYF. The CDR3 coding sequence is TGTGCCAGCAGCTTAATTTCAGGGGCAGGCCAAGAGACCCAGTACTTC. J is TRBJ2-5 and V is TRBV7-2, with a tentative D call TRBD1 (6 bases). V was clipped by 2 bases and J by 1 base, with 14 bases between them. Germline V gives CDR1 SGHTA, CDR2 FQGNSA. CDR3 size: 16 residues.

The chain recombines TRBV19 with TRBJ2-3; D gene ambiguous. V dropped 3 bases and J dropped 0 bases, with 7 bases sitting between them. The germline gives CDR1 LNHDA, CDR2 SQIVND (reference sequence). The CDR3 has 14 residues. CDR3 sequence (DNA): TGTGCCAGTAGTATGGCCCACAGCACAGATACGCAGTATTTT. Encoded protein: CASSMAHSTDTQYF.

The J gene is TRBJ1-1, the V gene TRBV5-4, with 9 bases that match TRBD1. V lost 4 bases to trimming and J lost 4 bases; unmatched junction nucleotides: 17. Germline values: CDR1 SGHNT, CDR2 YYREEE (reference sequence). The CDR3 loop spans 18 amino acids. CDR3 sequence reads: CASSDPGQGNSLSTEAFF. The CDR3 DNA reads TGTGCCAGCAGCGATCCGGGACAGGGAAACTCCCTCTCCACTGAAGCTTTCTTT.

This clone appeared once. V is TRBV5-4 and J is TRBJ1-2; possibly TRBD1 for D (6 bases). The V end was cut by 0 bases, the J end by 8 bases, with 11 bases between. The CDR3 runs 13 residues. Germline V CDR1 and CDR2: SGHNT, YYREEE (reference sequence). CDR3 sequence (DNA): TGTGCCAGCAGCTTGGACAGGGTGTACGGCTACACCTTC. Protein: CASSLDRVYGYTF.

The chain has TRBV7-6 and TRBJ2-5, with 10 bases aligning to TRBD2. Germline V gene data show CDR1 as SGHVS and CDR2 as FNYEAQ. The J segment lost 5 bases and the V segment lost 0 bases, leaving 6 bases of the junction unmatched. There are 16 residues in the CDR3. The CDR3 nucleotides are TGTGCCAGCAGCTTAGCAGGAGCGGGAGGGTCGGAGACCCAGTACTTC. Translating gives CASSLAGAGGSETQYF.

The CDR3 here is CASSPQATNEKLFF. The CDR3, as DNA: TGTGCCAGCTCACCTCAGGCAACTAATGAAAAACTGTTTTTT. This chain connects TRBV18 to TRBJ1-4; unclear D gene. The CDR3 extends over 14 amino acids. Germline V gene sequence: CDR1 KGHSH, CDR2 LQKENI. Trimming removed 3 bases from V and 0 bases from J, with 5 bases in between.

The chain has TRBV18 and TRBJ2-7; 8 bases map to TRBD1. Germline V gene data show CDR1 as KGHSH and CDR2 as LQKENI. CDR3 length: 12 residues. Trimming removed 3 bases from V and 6 bases from J; junction bases left unmatched: 1. This CDR3 reads CASSPGQGEQYF. CDR3 nucleotide sequence: TGTGCCAGCTCACCTGGACAGGGCGAGCAGTACTTC.

Only a few counts were recorded for this clone. V is TRBV6-2 or TRBV6-3 and J is TRBJ2-7; 13 nucleotides agree with TRBD2. This CDR3 has 17 amino acids. V shed 2 bases, J shed 0 bases, and the junction held 4 bases outside the gene matches. Per germline, CDR1 MNHEY and CDR2 SVGEGT. CDR3 sequence (DNA): TGTGCCAGCAGTTACGGGACTAGCGGGATTAGCTCCTACGAGCAGTACTTC. Its translation is CASSYGTSGISSYEQYF.

The rearrangement uses TRBV7-9 and TRBJ1-6, with D possibly being TRBD1 (5 bases). CDR3 length equals 14 residues. The germline V gene encodes CDR1 SEHNR and CDR2 FQNEAQ (reference sequence). With 5 bases removed from V and 4 bases from J, the gap between germline ends came to 9 bases. CDR3 DNA sequence: TGTGCCAGCAGCGCACAGGATTATAATTCACCCCTCCACTTT. Its translation: CASSAQDYNSPLHF.

The chain couples TRBV5-4 to TRBJ2-1; 7 bases are shared with TRBD2. Germline trimming cut 3 bases from V and 1 base from J; bases unmatched to any gene: 7. Germline CDR1 is SGHNT and CDR2 is YYREEE (reference sequence). The CDR3 totals 16 residues. The chain's CDR3 is CASSWRAGVSYNEQFF. The CDR3 coding sequence is TGTGCCAGCAGCTGGCGGGCGGGGGTTTCCTACAATGAGCAGTTCTTC. Based on the CDR3 plus reference TRBV5-4 and TRBJ2-1, the full variable domain is ETGVTQSPTHLIKTRGQQVTLRCSSQSGHNTVSWYQQALGQGPQFIFQYYREEENGRGNFPPRFSGLQFPNYSSELNVNALELDDSALYLCASSWRAGVSYNEQFFGPGTRLTVL.

This clone appeared a single time. V usage is TRBV19 and J usage is TRBJ2-1; 7 bases map to TRBD2. The germline V gene encodes CDR1 LNHDA and CDR2 SQIVND (reference sequence). The V gene end was trimmed by 3 bases and the J gene end by 2 bases; junction bases not matched to a gene: 7. The CDR3 totals 16 residues. The CDR3 nucleotides read TGTGCCAGTAGTATTTCCCCTAGCGGAGCCTACAATGAGCAGTTCTTC. It is translated as CASSISPSGAYNEQFF.

The chain joins TRBV29-1 to TRBJ1-2; 10 bases align to TRBD1. The V and J ends lost 6 bases and 8 bases, in that order; junction bases with no gene match: 6. The CDR3 is made up of 12 amino acids. Per the germline V gene, CDR1 is SQVTM and CDR2 is ANQGSEA. Written as DNA, the CDR3 is TGCAGCGTCTCCGGGACAGGGGACGGCTACACCTTC. Translated, it gives CSVSGTGDGYTF.

This chain connects TRBV5-1 to TRBJ2-3; 8 bases map to TRBD2. The CDR3 is made up of 14 amino acids. Germline V gene sequence: CDR1 SGHRS, CDR2 YFSETQ. Trimming removed 3 bases from V and 6 bases from J; junction bases left unmatched: 6. CDR3 in DNA: TGCGCCAGCAGCTGGGAAGCGGGGGTGGATACGCAGTATTTT. Amino acid sequence: CASSWEAGVDTQYF.

This rearrangement joins TRBV28 to TRBJ2-7; possible D gene TRBD2, 5 bases. Germline assignment: CDR1 MDHEN and CDR2 SYDVKM. V was shortened by 10 bases and J by 3 bases, with 13 bases between the two germline ends. The CDR3 totals 12 residues. Here the CDR3 reads CATTRVGYEQYF. In DNA form, the CDR3 reads TGTGCCACAACTAGGGTCGGCTACGAGCAGTACTTC.

The chain links TRBV7-9 to TRBJ2-5, with a tentative D call TRBD1 (5 bases). From germline, CDR1 is SEHNR and CDR2 FQNEAQ (reference sequence). V was clipped by 5 bases and J by 5 bases, with 18 bases between them. The CDR3 is made up of 15 amino acids. The CDR3: CASSPSISRAETQYF. CDR3 in DNA: TGTGCCAGCAGCCCCTCGATAAGCAGGGCGGAGACCCAGTACTTC. The whole variable domain, filled in from reference TRBV7-9 and TRBJ2-5, reads DTGVSQNPRHKITKRGQNVTFRCDPISEHNRLYWYRQTLGQGPEFLTYFQNEAQLEKSRLLSDRFSAERPKGSFSTLEIQRTEQGDSAMYLCASSPSISRAETQYFGPGTRLLVL.

This clone showed up just a few times. This chain joins TRBV30 and TRBJ1-3, with TRBD1 identical over 7 bases. From germline, CDR1 is GTSNPN and CDR2 SVGIG (reference sequence). This CDR3 comprises 14 residues. V shed 5 bases and J 0 bases; nucleotides not matched to a gene: 4. DNA for the CDR3: TGTGCCTGGGGGGGACAGCTCTCTGGAAACACCATATATTTT. Translation: CAWGGQLSGNTIYF.

The rearrangement links TRBV29-1 to TRBJ2-1; D possibly corresponds to TRBD2 (5 bases). Germline V gene data show CDR1 as SQVTM and CDR2 as ANQGSEA. Trimming cost V 3 bases and J 5 bases, with 20 bases left between them. The CDR3 has 16 amino acids. DNA of the CDR3: TGCAGCGTTGACGGATCGGCTAGCTTGAAGAACAATGAGCAGTTCTTC. Protein: CSVDGSASLKNNEQFF.

The chain couples TRBV28 to TRBJ2-7; 7 nucleotides align to TRBD1. The V and J ends lost 5 bases and 2 bases, in that order; junction bases with no gene match: 3. Germline-derived CDR1 and CDR2 are MDHEN and SYDVKM. The CDR3 is 13 residues long. The CDR3 loop reads CASSRGPPYEQYF. CDR3 sequence (DNA): TGTGCCAGCAGTAGGGGGCCTCCCTACGAGCAGTACTTC.

The rearrangement links TRBV11-2 to TRBJ2-7; 10 positions agree with TRBD2. This CDR3 has 15 residues. CDR1 and CDR2 from the germline V gene are SGHAT and FQNNGV. V was clipped by 1 base and J by 3 bases; unmatched bases: 3. In DNA form, the CDR3 reads TGTGCCAGCAGCTTAGGGACTAGCGGATTCTACGAGCAGTACTTC. Translation: CASSLGTSGFYEQYF. The complete variable domain, with remaining parts taken from reference TRBV11-2 and TRBJ2-7, reads EAGVAQSPRYKIIEKRQSVAFWCNPISGHATLYWYQQILGQGPKLLIQFQNNGVVDDSQLPKDRFSAERLKGVDSTLKIQPAKLEDSAVYLCASSLGTSGFYEQYFGPGTRLTVT.